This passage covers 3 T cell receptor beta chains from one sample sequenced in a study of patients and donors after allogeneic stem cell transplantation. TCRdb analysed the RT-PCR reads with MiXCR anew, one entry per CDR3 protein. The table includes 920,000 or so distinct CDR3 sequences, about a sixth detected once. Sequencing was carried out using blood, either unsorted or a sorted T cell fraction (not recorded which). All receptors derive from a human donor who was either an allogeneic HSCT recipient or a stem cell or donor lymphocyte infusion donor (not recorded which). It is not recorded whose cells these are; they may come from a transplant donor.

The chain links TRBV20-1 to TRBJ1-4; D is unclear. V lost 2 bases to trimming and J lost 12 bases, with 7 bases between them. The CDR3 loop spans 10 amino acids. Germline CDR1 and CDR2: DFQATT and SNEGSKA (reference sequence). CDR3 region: CSARYGQLFF. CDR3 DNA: TGCAGTGCTAGATACGGGCAACTGTTTTTT.

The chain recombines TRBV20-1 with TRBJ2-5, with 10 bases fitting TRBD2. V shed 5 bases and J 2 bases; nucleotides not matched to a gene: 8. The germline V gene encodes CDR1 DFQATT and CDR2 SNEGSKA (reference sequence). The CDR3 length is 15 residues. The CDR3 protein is CSAFERGGLQETQYF. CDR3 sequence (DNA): TGCAGTGCTTTCGAGCGGGGGGGACTTCAAGAGACCCAGTACTTC.

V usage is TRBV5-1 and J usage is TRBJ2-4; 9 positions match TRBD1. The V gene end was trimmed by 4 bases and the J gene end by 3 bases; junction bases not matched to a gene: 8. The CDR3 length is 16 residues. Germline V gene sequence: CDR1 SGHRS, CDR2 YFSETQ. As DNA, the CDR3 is TGCGCCAGCAGCGGTGGACAGGGGAAAGTCAAAAACATTCAGTACTTC. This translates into CASSGGQGKVKNIQYF.